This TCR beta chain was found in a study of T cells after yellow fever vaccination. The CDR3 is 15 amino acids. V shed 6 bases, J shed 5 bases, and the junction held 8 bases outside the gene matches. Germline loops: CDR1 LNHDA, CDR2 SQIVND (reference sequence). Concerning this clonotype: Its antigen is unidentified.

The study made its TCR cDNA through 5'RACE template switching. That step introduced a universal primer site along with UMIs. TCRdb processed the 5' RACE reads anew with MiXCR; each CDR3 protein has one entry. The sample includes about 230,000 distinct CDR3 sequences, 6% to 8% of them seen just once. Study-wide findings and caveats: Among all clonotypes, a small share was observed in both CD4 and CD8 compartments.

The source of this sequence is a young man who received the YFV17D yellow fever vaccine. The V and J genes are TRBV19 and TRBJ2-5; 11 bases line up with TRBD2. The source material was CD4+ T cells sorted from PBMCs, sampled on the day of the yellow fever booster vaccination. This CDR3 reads CASRKTSGRGETQYF. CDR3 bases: TGTGCCAGTAGGAAAACTAGCGGGAGAGGGGAGACCCAGTACTTC.